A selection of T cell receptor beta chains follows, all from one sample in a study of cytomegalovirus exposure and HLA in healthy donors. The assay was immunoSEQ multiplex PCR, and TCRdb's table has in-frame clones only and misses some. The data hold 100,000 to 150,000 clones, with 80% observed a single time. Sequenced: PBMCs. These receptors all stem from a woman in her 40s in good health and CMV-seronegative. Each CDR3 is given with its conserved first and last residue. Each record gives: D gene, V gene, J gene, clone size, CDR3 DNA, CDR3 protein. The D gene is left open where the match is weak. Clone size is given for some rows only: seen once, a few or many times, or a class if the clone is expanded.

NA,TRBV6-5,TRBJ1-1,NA,TGTGCCAGCAGTTTGTACAGGGTCCGTGGGACTGAAGCTTTCTTT,CASSLYRVRGTEAFF
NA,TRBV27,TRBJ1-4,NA,TGTGCCAGCAGTTTCTTGGGGGCGGCTAAGGATGAAAAACTGTTTTTT,CASSFLGAAKDEKLFF
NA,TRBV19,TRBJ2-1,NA,TGTGCCAGTAGTGTGGGACTGTACAATGAGCAGTTCTTC,CASSVGLYNEQFF
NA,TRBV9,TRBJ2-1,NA,TGTGCCAGCAGCGTAGCTACCGGAGGTGAGCAGTTCTTC,CASSVATGGEQFF
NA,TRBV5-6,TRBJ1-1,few,TGTGCCAGCAGCTTGGATATGAGTAACACTGAAGCTTTCTTT,CASSLDMSNTEAFF
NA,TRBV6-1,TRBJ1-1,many,TGTGCCAGCACCCCGGGGTTTAGCACTGAAGCTTTCTTT,CASTPGFSTEAFF
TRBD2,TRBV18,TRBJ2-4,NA,TGTGCCAGCTCACCTATTCGGACTAGCCTAGCCAAAAACATTCAGTACTTC,CASSPIRTSLAKNIQYF
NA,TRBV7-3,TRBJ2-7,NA,TGTGCCAGCAGCTTAAACCCCGCGGGTAGCTCCTACGAGCAGTACTTC,CASSLNPAGSSYEQYF
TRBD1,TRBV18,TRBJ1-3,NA,TGTGCCAGCTCACCAATTCAGGGGGCCGCTGGAAACACCATATATTTT,CASSPIQGAAGNTIYF
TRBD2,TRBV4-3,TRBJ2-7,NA,TGCGCCAGCAGCCAAGAGGGTAGCGGGGGCTACGAGCAGTACTTC,CASSQEGSGGYEQYF
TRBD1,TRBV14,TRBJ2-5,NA,TGTGCCAGCAGCCGAGCACCGGGACAGGAAGAGACCCAGTACTTC,CASSRAPGQEETQYF
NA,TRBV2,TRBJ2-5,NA,TGTGCCAGCACCCGCGTCGAGGGGGTAGAGACCCAGTACTTC,CASTRVEGVETQYF
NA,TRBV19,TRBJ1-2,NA,TGTGCCAGTAGTATAGAAAGCGACTGGGGCTACACCTTC,CASSIESDWGYTF
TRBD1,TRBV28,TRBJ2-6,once,TGTGCCAGCAGTCACAGGGGGCTCGGGGCCAACGTCCTGACTTTC,CASSHRGLGANVLTF
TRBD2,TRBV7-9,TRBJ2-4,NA,TGTGCCAGCAGCGACACTAGCGGGAGGACACTAAACATTCAGTACTTC,CASSDTSGRTLNIQYF
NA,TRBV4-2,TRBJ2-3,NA,TGTGCCAGCAGCCAGAGCCCGCGGACTTCAACAGATACGCAGTATTTT,CASSQSPRTSTDTQYF
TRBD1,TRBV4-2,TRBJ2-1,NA,TGTGCCAGCAGCCAAGATGGACAGGGGTTGGGGGAGCAGTTCTTC,CASSQDGQGLGEQFF
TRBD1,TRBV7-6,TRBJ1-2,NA,TGTGCCAGCAGCCCAGGGGGACGGGGAGACGGCTACACCTTC,CASSPGGRGDGYTF
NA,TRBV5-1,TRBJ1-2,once,TGCGCCAGCAGGACCGAGGGTTATGGCTACACCTTC,CASRTEGYGYTF
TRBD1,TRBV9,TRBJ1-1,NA,TGTGCCAGCAGCGCCCAGACAGGGGCCACTGAAGCTTTCTTT,CASSAQTGATEAFF
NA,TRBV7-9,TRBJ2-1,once,TGTGCCAGCAGCTTATGGGAGAGCACTACCGATGAGCAGTTCTTC,CASSLWESTTDEQFF
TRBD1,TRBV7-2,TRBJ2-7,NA,TGTGCCAGCAGCTTAGCCCCGGGACAGGGCTCCTACGAGCAGTACTTC,CASSLAPGQGSYEQYF
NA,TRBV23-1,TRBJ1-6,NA,TGCGCCAGCAGTCAATCGAGACAGGCGAGCTCCTATAATTCACCCCTCCACTTT,CASSQSRQASSYNSPLHF
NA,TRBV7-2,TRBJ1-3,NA,TGTGCCAGCAGCCGGACAGACTCTGGAAACACCATATATTTT,CASSRTDSGNTIYF
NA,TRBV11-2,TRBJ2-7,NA,TGTGCCAGCAGCTCACCCCCGGGACTTTTACGCCTGTACTCCTACGAGCAGTACTTC,CASSSPPGLLRLYSYEQYF
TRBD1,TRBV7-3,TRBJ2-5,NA,TGTGCCAGCAGTTCGACAGGGAGAGAGACCCAGTACTTC,CASSSTGRETQYF
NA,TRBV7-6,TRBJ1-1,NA,TGTGCCAGCAGCCGATCCACGGGGGACACTGAAGCTTTCTTT,CASSRSTGDTEAFF
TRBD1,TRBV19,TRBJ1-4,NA,TGTGCCAGTAGTGGGCAGGGGGCTTCTAATGAAAAACTGTTTTTT,CASSGQGASNEKLFF
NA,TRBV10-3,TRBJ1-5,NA,TGTGCCATCAGTGAGGGCTCCGGACAGCCTAATCAGCCCCAGCATTTT,CAISEGSGQPNQPQHF
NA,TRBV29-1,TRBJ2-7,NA,TGCAGCGTTTCAGGTGGGCAGGGTCGCTACGAGCAGTACTTC,CSVSGGQGRYEQYF
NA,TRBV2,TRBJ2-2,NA,TGTGCCAGCAACTTCCCGGAGGGGGCAGGGACCGGGGAGCTGTTTTTT,CASNFPEGAGTGELFF
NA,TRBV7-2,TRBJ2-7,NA,TGTGCCAGCAGCTTAGGGCCGTCCACCTACGAGCAGTACTTC,CASSLGPSTYEQYF
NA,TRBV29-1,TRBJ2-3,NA,TGCAGCGTTGAACAGGGATTTAGCACAGATACGCAGTATTTT,CSVEQGFSTDTQYF
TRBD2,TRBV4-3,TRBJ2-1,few,TGCGCCAGCAGCCAAGAGGGGAGCGGGGCAACTCGTTACAATGAGCAGTTCTTC,CASSQEGSGATRYNEQFF
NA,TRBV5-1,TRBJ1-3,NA,TGCGCCAGCAGCGCGCGGGTCGGACGCGCTGTTGGAAACACCATATATTTT,CASSARVGRAVGNTIYF
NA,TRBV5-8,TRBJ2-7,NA,TGTGCCAGCAGTTTCGGACAGTCCTACGAGCAGTACTTC,CASSFGQSYEQYF
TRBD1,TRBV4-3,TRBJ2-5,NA,TGCGCCAGCAGCCAAGTGGTCGGACAGGGAGAAGAGACCCAGTACTTC,CASSQVVGQGEETQYF
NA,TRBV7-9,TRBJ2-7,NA,TGTGCCAGCAGCCCATCCGAGCAGTACTTC,CASSPSEQYF
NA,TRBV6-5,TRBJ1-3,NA,TGTGCCAGCATCCCTGATGGGGGCCCTGGAAACACCATATATTTT,CASIPDGGPGNTIYF
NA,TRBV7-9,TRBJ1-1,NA,TGTGCCAGCAGCCCAGCGGGGGGGATCAGAGGAGCTTTCTTT,CASSPAGGIRGAFF
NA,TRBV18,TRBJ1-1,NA,TGTGCCAGCTCCCCGCAGGGTCGAGGCACTGAAGCTTTCTTT,CASSPQGRGTEAFF
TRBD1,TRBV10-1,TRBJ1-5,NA,TGCGCCAGCAGTGAGGGACAGGGGGTTGGCAATCAGCCCCAGCATTTT,CASSEGQGVGNQPQHF
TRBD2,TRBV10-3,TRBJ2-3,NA,TGTGCCATCAGACTAGCGGGGGCCACAGATACGCAGTATTTT,CAIRLAGATDTQYF
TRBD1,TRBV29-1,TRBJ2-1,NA,TGCAGCGTCGAGACGGACAGGGGGCAGATCAATGAGCAGTTCTTC,CSVETDRGQINEQFF
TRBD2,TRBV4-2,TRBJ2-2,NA,TGTGCCACCAGGGGAGCGGGAGATCGTACCGGGGAGCTGTTTTTT,CATRGAGDRTGELFF
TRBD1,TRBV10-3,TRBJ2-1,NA,TGTGCCATCACCGGAGGACAGGACAACTCCTACAATGAGCAGTTCTTC,CAITGGQDNSYNEQFF
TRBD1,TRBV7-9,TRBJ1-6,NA,TGTGCCAGCAGCTTATCGTGGACGGGACAGCGGAATTCACCCCTCCACTTT,CASSLSWTGQRNSPLHF
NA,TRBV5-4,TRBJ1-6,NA,TGTGCCAGCAGCTTAACATCGTCTGACTGGGATTCACCCCTCCACTTT,CASSLTSSDWDSPLHF
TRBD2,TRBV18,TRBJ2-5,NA,TGTGCCAGCTCACCGACGGGACTAGCGGGGGAGACCCAGTACTTC,CASSPTGLAGETQYF
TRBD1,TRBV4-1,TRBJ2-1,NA,TGCGCCAGCAGCCAAGAGGGACAGGGCCAGGGTAGCAAGTTCTTC,CASSQEGQGQGSKFF
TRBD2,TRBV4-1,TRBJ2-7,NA,TGCGCCAGCAGCCAAGAAACCACTAGCGGCTCCTACGAGCAGTACTTC,CASSQETTSGSYEQYF
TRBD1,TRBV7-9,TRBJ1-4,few,TGTGCCAGCAGCTTACCGGGACAGGGAGGTGAAAAACTGTTTTTT,CASSLPGQGGEKLFF
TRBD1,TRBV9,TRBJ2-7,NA,TGTGCCAGCAGCCCCGACTCGGACAGGGGGGATTTATTGGGGCAGTACTTC,CASSPDSDRGDLLGQYF
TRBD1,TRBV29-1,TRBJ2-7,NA,TGCAGCGTGGGACAGGGGATGAGCGAGCAGTACTTC,CSVGQGMSEQYF
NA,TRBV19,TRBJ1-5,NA,TGTGCCAGTAGTCTCAGGGTTTATCAGCCCCAGCATTTT,CASSLRVYQPQHF
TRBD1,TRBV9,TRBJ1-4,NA,TGTGCCAGCAGCGTAGGGGACAGAGAAAAACTGTTTTTT,CASSVGDREKLFF
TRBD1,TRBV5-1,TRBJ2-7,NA,TGCGCCAGCAGCTCCCTAGGGTCGGGACAGGTCTTTACCTACGAGCAGTACTTC,CASSSLGSGQVFTYEQYF
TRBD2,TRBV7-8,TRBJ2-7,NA,TGTGCCAGCAGAAAAGCCCTCCGGGAGGCCCCCTACGAGCAGTACTTC,CASRKALREAPYEQYF
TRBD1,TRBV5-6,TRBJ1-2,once,TGTGCCAGCAGCTTGGCAGGGGGGAACTATGGCTACACCTTC,CASSLAGGNYGYTF